A single sample gave rise to the 11 T cell receptor beta chains below, sequenced in a study of shared clonotypes between healthy human individuals. Measured with immunoSEQ multiplex PCR; TCRdb has only the in-frame clones, and not every one. The sample lists about 1.5 million clones, 98% occurring once. The specimen sequenced was naive CD4+ T cells sorted from blood. As for subset: CD45RA+ positively selected. The receptors derive from a man aged 25 to 40 in good health.

V is TRBV5-8 and J is TRBJ2-1, with D possibly being TRBD1 (6 bases). With 2 bases removed from V and 4 bases from J, the gap between germline ends came to 10 bases. Germline V lookup: CDR1 SGHTS, CDR2 YDEGEE. The CDR3 is made up of 14 amino acids. CDR3 sequence (DNA): TGTGCCAGCAGCTTCGGGACACCATACAATGAGCAGTTCTTC. Protein sequence: CASSFGTPYNEQFF.

The V and J genes are TRBV5-4 and TRBJ2-3, with D perhaps TRBD2 (5 bases). The CDR3 extends over 15 amino acids. CDR1 is SGHNT, CDR2 YYREEE, per germline (reference sequence). Trimming took off 4 bases at V and 3 bases at J, with 15 bases between the two ends. CDR3 sequence: CASSPGRPGTDTQYF. The CDR3 nucleotides read TGTGCCAGCAGCCCTGGCCGACCGGGGACAGATACGCAGTATTTT.

This chain joins TRBV4-1 and TRBJ1-1; weak D call: TRBD1 (6 bases). The CDR3 has 14 amino acids. The germline V and J ends were trimmed by 3 bases and 3 bases, with 11 bases remaining between them. From germline, CDR1 is MGHRA and CDR2 YSYEKL. The CDR3 reads CASSHGTRDTEAFF. In DNA, the CDR3 is TGCGCCAGCAGCCACGGGACAAGGGACACTGAAGCTTTCTTT.

The chain has TRBV7-8 and TRBJ1-2; D is uncertain. The ends were cut back, 0 bases at V and 2 bases at J, with 7 bases in the middle. Per the germline V gene, CDR1 is SGHVS and CDR2 is FQNEAQ. This CDR3 has 14 amino acids. The CDR3 reads CASSLAPGNYGYTF. The CDR3 coding sequence is TGTGCCAGCAGCTTAGCCCCTGGAAACTATGGCTACACCTTC.

The genes are TRBV13 and TRBJ2-7, with 14 bases aligning to TRBD2. CDR3 length: 16 amino acids. Germline CDR1 reads PRHDT; CDR2 reads FYEKMQ (reference sequence). Trimming removed 6 bases from V and 2 bases from J; junction bases left unmatched: 6. CDR3 in amino acids: CASRAGTSGSTYEQYF. Here the CDR3 DNA reads TGTGCCAGCAGGGCCGGGACTAGCGGGAGCACCTACGAGCAGTACTTC.

The V gene is TRBV5-1, the J gene TRBJ2-7, with a possible D match to TRBD1 (5 bases). The germline V gene encodes CDR1 SGHRS and CDR2 YFSETQ. The CDR3 is 14 residues long. The V and J ends lost 0 bases and 5 bases respectively, with 12 bases between them. This CDR3 is CASSLEAGRNEQYF. CDR3 in DNA: TGCGCCAGCAGCTTGGAGGCAGGGCGCAACGAGCAGTACTTC.

This chain connects TRBV5-8 to TRBJ1-1, with D perhaps TRBD1 (5 bases). The germline gives CDR1 SGHTS, CDR2 YDEGEE. V dropped 2 bases and J dropped 1 base, with 12 bases sitting between them. There are 15 residues in the CDR3. In DNA form, the CDR3 reads TGTGCCAGCAGCTTCATACGGAGGGGGAACACTGAAGCTTTCTTT. Translation: CASSFIRRGNTEAFF.

Points on this clone: Within the sample, other DNA sequences also encode this same CDR3. The CDR3 DNA follows: TGCGCCAGCAGTGAGTCTGGGGCCTACGAGCAGTACTTC. Its translation: CASSESGAYEQYF. The rearrangement uses TRBV10-1 and TRBJ2-7, with unresolved D. Germline values: CDR1 WNHNN, CDR2 SYGVQD (reference sequence). The CDR3 has 13 amino acids. Trimming removed 0 bases from V and 2 bases from J, with 5 bases in between.

The chain uses TRBV10-3 and TRBJ1-4; TRBD1 aligns across 9 bases. J lost 16 bases, V lost 3 bases, and 9 bases had no gene match. This CDR3 is built from 13 residues. Germline V lookup: CDR1 ENHRY, CDR2 SYGVKD. CDR3 amino acids: CAISDNRGPGAFF. CDR3 DNA: TGTGCCATCAGTGACAACAGGGGGCCAGGCGCGTTTTTT.

V gene TRBV9 combines with J gene TRBJ1-2, with a possible D match to TRBD1 (5 bases). The V end was cut by 0 bases, the J end by 5 bases, with 20 bases between. The CDR3 extends over 17 amino acids. Per the germline V gene, CDR1 is SGDLS and CDR2 is YYNGEE. CDR3 in amino acids: CASSVAGTNSLIYGYTF. CDR3 DNA: TGTGCCAGCAGCGTAGCCGGGACGAATTCATTAATTTATGGCTACACCTTC. Complete variable domain (other parts from reference TRBV9 and TRBJ1-2): DSGVTQTPKHLITATGQRVTLRCSPRSGDLSVYWYQQSLDQGLQFLIQYYNGEERAKGNILERFSAQQFPDLHSELNLSSLELGDSALYFCASSVAGTNSLIYGYTFGSGTRLTVV.

The DNA of the CDR3 is TGTGCCAGCAGTGGGTTAGGTGAGACCCAGTACTTC. The encoded protein is CASSGLGETQYF. The chain couples TRBV27 to TRBJ2-5; the D is unclear. The CDR3 loop spans 12 amino acids. Germline V lookup: CDR1 MNHEY, CDR2 SMNVEV (reference sequence). V was pared by 5 bases and J by 5 bases, with 9 bases between.